This T cell receptor beta chain stems from a study of cytomegalovirus exposure and HLA in healthy donors. Study as a whole: Early release data held tens of millions of unique TCRs from HLA-typed donors.

This clone was detected only a few times. Primers for the PCR totalled 60 Vbeta and 13 Jbeta. The method was immunoSEQ multiplex PCR; TCRdb's version includes in-frame clones alone and lacks a portion of them. This table holds under 200,000 clones, 60% to 80% found once. The germline gives CDR1 SGHNT, CDR2 YYREEE (reference sequence). J lost 8 bases, V lost 6 bases, and 7 bases had no gene match. This CDR3 comprises 14 residues. Healthy bone marrow donors made up the donors. This chain uses TRBV5-4 with TRBJ2-1; 11 bases are a match to TRBD2. The material sequenced was PBMCs. This clonotype was obtained from a male donor in good health and CMV-seronegative. Here the CDR3 DNA reads TGTGCCAGCACCCTAGCGGGGGGAGGTCATGAGCAGTTCTTC. Translated: CASTLAGGGHEQFF.